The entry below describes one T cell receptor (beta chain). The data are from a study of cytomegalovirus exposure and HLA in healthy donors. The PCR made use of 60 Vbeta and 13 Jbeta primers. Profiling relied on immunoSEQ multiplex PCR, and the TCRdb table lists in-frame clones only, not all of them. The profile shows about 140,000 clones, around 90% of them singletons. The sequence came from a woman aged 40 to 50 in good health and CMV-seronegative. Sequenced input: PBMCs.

CDR3 sequence (DNA): TGTGCCAGTAGATCTCAGGGGCCCTACGAGCAGTACTTC. It translates to CASRSQGPYEQYF. The chain employs TRBV28 and TRBJ2-7; tentative D call: TRBD1 (6 bases). The germline V and J ends were trimmed by 9 bases and 2 bases, with 14 bases remaining between them. The CDR3 covers 13 residues. Germline assignment: CDR1 MDHEN and CDR2 SYDVKM.